This T cell receptor (beta chain) originates from a study of pediatric ulcerative colitis. The assay was run at survey level. The data were produced by immunoSEQ multiplex PCR, yet TCRdb's version contains in-frame clones alone and is incomplete. This table holds 10,000 to 13,000 clones, about four fifths found once. During colonoscopy, one to two rectal pinch biopsies were collected. The source is a girl under 18 who was a control in a study of pediatric ulcerative colitis. Sequencing input: gut tissue.

CDR3 nucleotides: TGTGCCAGCAGCTTGTTACGGGGGCTAGGGAACTACAATGAGCAGTTCTTC. It codes for CASSLLRGLGNYNEQFF. The V gene is TRBV5-6, the J gene TRBJ2-1; either TRBD1 or TRBD2 may supply D (6 bases each). This CDR3 region has 17 residues. With 1 base removed from V and 3 bases from J, the gap between germline ends came to 17 bases. Germline V gene sequence: CDR1 SGHDT, CDR2 YYEEEE.